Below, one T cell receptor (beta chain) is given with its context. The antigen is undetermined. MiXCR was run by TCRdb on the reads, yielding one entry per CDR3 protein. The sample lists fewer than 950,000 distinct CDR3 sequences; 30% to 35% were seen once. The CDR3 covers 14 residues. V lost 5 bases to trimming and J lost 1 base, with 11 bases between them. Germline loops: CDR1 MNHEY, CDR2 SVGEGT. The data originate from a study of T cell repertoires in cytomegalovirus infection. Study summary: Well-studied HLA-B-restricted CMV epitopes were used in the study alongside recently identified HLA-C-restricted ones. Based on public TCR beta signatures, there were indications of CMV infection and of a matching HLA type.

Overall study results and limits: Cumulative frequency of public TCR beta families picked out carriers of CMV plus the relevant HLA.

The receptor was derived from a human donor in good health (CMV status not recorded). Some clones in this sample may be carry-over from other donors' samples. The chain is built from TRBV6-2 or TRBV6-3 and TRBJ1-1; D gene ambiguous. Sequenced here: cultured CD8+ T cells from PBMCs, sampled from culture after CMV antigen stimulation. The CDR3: CASSVGLTNTEAFF. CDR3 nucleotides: TGTGCCAGCAGTGTAGGACTGACGAACACTGAAGCTTTCTTT.